This entry lists 12 T cell receptor beta chains sequenced from one sample in a study of T cell responses to AZD1222 COVID-19 vaccine. Method: immunoSEQ multiplex PCR; TCRdb's copy keeps in-frame clones and lacks some. The sample includes 99,000 or so clones, 88% seen only once; the top ten take around 9%. The sample consisted of peripheral blood, taken on day 0 of AZD1222 vaccination. Every receptor here comes from an adult in good health.

CDR3 bases: TGTGCCAGCAGCTTCGCAGGCCTGAACTATGGCTACACCTTC. Residues: CASSFAGLNYGYTF. The genes are TRBV7-2 and TRBJ1-2, with D unresolved. The CDR3 loop spans 14 amino acids. Per germline, CDR1 SGHTA and CDR2 FQGNSA. Trimming removed 3 bases from V and 2 bases from J, with 10 bases in between.

This clone was found once. The chain joins TRBV10-1 to TRBJ2-7; the D gene is possibly TRBD2 (6 bases). Germline V CDR1 and CDR2: WNHNN, SYGVQD (reference sequence). Trimming took off 8 bases at V and 4 bases at J, with 12 bases between the two ends. The CDR3 has 12 amino acids. For the CDR3, the DNA is TGCGCCAGCGATGCGGGGACTTACGAGCAGTACTTC. It yields the protein CASDAGTYEQYF.

This clone was counted once. The rearrangement joins TRBV6-5 to TRBJ1-2, with D tentatively TRBD1 (5 bases). Germline CDR1 and CDR2: MNHEY and SVGAGI. With 6 bases removed from V and 5 bases from J, the gap between germline ends came to 19 bases. This CDR3 contains 15 residues. The CDR3 protein is CASSMGGPDLYGYTF. The CDR3 DNA follows: TGTGCCAGCAGCATGGGGGGTCCTGATCTTTATGGCTACACCTTC.

Only one count was recorded for this clone. The V call is TRBV7-9, the J call TRBJ2-2; D possibly corresponds to TRBD1 (5 bases). CDR3 length equals 16 residues. Between the trimmed V and J ends, which lost 5 bases and 1 base, there was a span of 14 bases. The germline V gene encodes CDR1 SEHNR and CDR2 FQNEAQ (reference sequence). CDR3 in amino acids: CASSKSGILNTGELFF. The DNA of the CDR3 is TGTGCCAGCAGCAAATCAGGGATATTGAACACCGGGGAGCTGTTTTTT.

This chain uses TRBV6-5 with TRBJ1-4, with a tentative D call TRBD1 (6 bases). The CDR3 extends over 15 amino acids. Deletions cut 6 bases from V and 4 bases from J, with 15 bases between. Germline V gene lookup returns CDR1 MNHEY and CDR2 SVGAGI. The chain's CDR3 is CASSSLTGGNEKLFF. Here the CDR3 DNA reads TGTGCCAGCAGCTCGCTGACAGGCGGTAATGAAAAACTGTTTTTT.

The chain joins TRBV10-2 to TRBJ2-7, with TRBD1 matching over 9 bases. With 6 bases clipped from V and 3 bases from J, the junction kept 6 bases outside the gene matches. CDR1 and CDR2 from the germline V gene are WSHSY and SAAADI. There are 14 residues in the CDR3. In DNA, the CDR3 is TGCGCCAGCAGATCCGGGACAGGGAACTACGAGCAGTACTTC. Translating it yields CASRSGTGNYEQYF.

This clone is a singleton in its sample. The chain carries TRBV4-2 and TRBJ2-5, with 8 bases identical to TRBD2. Germline V gene sequence: CDR1 LGHNA, CDR2 YNFKEQ. The CDR3 is made up of 19 amino acids. V lost 0 bases to trimming and J lost 5 bases; unmatched junction nucleotides: 17. The CDR3 sequence is CASSQDERRTGGPLETQYF. In DNA form, the CDR3 reads TGTGCCAGCAGCCAAGATGAGAGGAGAACGGGAGGGCCCTTGGAGACCCAGTACTTC.

The V gene is TRBV9, the J gene TRBJ2-1; D might be TRBD1 or TRBD2, each matching 5 bases. This CDR3 spans 16 amino acids. Trimming cost V 3 bases and J 4 bases, with 17 bases left between them. Germline-derived CDR1 and CDR2 are SGDLS and YYNGEE. This CDR3 is CASSARGTTRYNEQFF. CDR3 DNA: TGTGCCAGCAGCGCCAGAGGGACGACAAGGTACAATGAGCAGTTCTTC.

V gene TRBV19 combines with J gene TRBJ1-4; possible D gene TRBD1, 6 bases. The V end lost 7 bases, the J end lost 8 bases, and 17 bases lay between the germline ends. Per the germline V gene, CDR1 is LNHDA and CDR2 is SQIVND (reference sequence). There are 14 residues in the CDR3. The CDR3 bases are TGTGCCAGTATAGGGACAAAAGTTGGAGAAAAACTGTTTTTT. It encodes CASIGTKVGEKLFF.

The chain employs TRBV6-2 or TRBV6-3 and TRBJ2-1, with 10 bases matching TRBD2. This CDR3 region has 15 residues. V gave up 2 bases and J gave up 15 bases; unmatched junction bases: 13. Germline-derived CDR1 and CDR2 are MNHEY and SVGEGT. CDR3 in DNA: TGTGCCAGCAGTTACAGAAGGACTAGCGGAAACTCTGCGTTCTTC. Residues: CASSYRRTSGNSAFF.

The V call is TRBV18, the J call TRBJ2-1; D is perhaps TRBD2 (5 bases). Looked up from germline, CDR1 is KGHSH and CDR2 is LQKENI. This CDR3 comprises 15 residues. Deletions cut 2 bases from V and 0 bases from J, with 8 bases between. The CDR3 DNA follows: TGTGCCAGCTCACCAGCGGGTACCTCCTACAATGAGCAGTTCTTC. Protein: CASSPAGTSYNEQFF.

CDR3 nucleotides: TGTGCCAGTAGTATGCACAGGGGGCTAAACACTGAAGCTTTCTTT. It translates to CASSMHRGLNTEAFF. The V call is TRBV19, the J call TRBJ1-1; 9 bases fit TRBD1. Trimming cost V 3 bases and J 2 bases; bases outside gene matches: 4. Germline CDR1 LNHDA, CDR2 SQIVND (reference sequence). CDR3 length: 15 amino acids.